This TCR beta chain was captured by sequencing in a study of post-analysis software for immune sequencing data. Turning to the study itself: Disease courses included relapsing-remitting, secondary progressive and progressive-relapsing multiple sclerosis. Whole-study results and caveats: Multiple sclerosis patients had significantly lower normalized Chao1 diversity than controls. Samples from one preparation batch, clustered by F measure, grouped strongly together. A handful of TRBV segments were significantly more frequent in patients than in controls. TRBV5-6, TRBV5-1 and TRBV20-1 were among these segments.

Every TCR beta cDNA library bore unique molecular identifiers. A population of about 0.85 to 11 million T cells gave rise to roughly 0.5 million cDNA molecules. TCRdb processed the PCR reads anew with MiXCR; each CDR3 protein has one entry. The sample holds a few hundred thousand distinct CDR3 sequences, 35% to 45% seen once. The CDR3 consists of 13 residues. V dropped 10 bases and J dropped 6 bases, with 18 bases sitting between them. Germline V gene data show CDR1 as SEHNR and CDR2 as FQNEAQ (reference sequence). There are a few counts of this clonotype. Its antigen is currently unknown. The clonotype comes from a girl between 10 and 17 years old with multiple sclerosis. Sequencing was done on a sample of blood. The J gene is TRBJ1-2, the V gene TRBV7-9, with a weak D call TRBD1 (6 bases). CDR3 protein: CAIEGGGRDGYTF. The CDR3 coding sequence is TGTGCCATAGAGGGGGGGGGGAGGGATGGCTACACCTTC.